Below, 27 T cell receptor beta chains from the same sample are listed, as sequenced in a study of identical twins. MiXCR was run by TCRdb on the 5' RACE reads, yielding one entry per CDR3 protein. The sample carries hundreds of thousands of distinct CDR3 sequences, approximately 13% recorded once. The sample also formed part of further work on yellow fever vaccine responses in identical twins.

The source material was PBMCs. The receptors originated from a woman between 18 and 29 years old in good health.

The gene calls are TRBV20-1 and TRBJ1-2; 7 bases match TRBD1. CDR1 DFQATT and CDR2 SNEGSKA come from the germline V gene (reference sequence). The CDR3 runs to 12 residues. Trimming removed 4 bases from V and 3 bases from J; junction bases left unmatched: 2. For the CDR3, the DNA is TGCAGTGCTACCGGGACAGACTATGGCTACACCTTC. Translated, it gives CSATGTDYGYTF.

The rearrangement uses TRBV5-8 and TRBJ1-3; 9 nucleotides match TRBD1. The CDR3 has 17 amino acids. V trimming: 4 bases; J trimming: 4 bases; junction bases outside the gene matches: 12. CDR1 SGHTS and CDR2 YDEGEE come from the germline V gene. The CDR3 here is CASSKNRPGQGGNTIYF. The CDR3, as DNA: TGTGCCAGCAGCAAAAACCGACCGGGACAGGGCGGAAACACCATATATTTT. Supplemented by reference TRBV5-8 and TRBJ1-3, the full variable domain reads EAGVTQSPTHLIKTRGQQATLRCSPISGHTSVYWYQQALGLGLQFLLWYDEGEERNRGNFPPRFSGRQFPNYSSELNVNALELEDSALYLCASSKNRPGQGGNTIYFGEGSWLTVV.

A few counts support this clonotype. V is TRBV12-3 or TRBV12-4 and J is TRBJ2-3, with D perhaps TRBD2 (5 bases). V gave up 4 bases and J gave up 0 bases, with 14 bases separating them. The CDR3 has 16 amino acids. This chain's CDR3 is CASSSRTGASTDTQYF. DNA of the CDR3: TGTGCCAGCAGTTCCCGGACTGGTGCTAGCACAGATACGCAGTATTTT.

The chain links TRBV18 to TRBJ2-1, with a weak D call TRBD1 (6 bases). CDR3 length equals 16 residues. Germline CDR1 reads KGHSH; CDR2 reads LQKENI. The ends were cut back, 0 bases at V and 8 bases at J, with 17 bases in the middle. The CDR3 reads CASSPPPSGVGDEQFF. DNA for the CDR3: TGTGCCAGCTCACCACCGCCATCAGGGGTGGGTGATGAGCAGTTCTTC.

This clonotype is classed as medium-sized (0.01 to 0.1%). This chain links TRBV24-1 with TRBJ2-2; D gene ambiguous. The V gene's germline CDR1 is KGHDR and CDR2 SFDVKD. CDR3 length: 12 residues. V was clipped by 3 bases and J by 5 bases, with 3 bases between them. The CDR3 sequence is CATSDRTGELFF. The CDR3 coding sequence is TGTGCCACCAGTGATAGAACCGGGGAGCTGTTTTTT.

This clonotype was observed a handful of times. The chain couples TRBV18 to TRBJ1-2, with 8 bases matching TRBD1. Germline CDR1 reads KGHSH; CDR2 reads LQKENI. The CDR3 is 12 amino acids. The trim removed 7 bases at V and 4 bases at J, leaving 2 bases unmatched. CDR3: CASFDRGYGYTF. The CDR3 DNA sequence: TGTGCCAGCTTTGACAGGGGCTATGGCTACACCTTC.

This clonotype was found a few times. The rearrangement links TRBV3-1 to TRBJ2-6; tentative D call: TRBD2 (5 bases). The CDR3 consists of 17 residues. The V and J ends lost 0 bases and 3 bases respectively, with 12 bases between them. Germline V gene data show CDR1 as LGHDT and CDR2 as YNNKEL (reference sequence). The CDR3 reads CASSQDLTGFGANVLTF. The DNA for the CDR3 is TGTGCCAGCAGCCAAGATCTCACGGGGTTTGGGGCCAACGTCCTGACTTTC.

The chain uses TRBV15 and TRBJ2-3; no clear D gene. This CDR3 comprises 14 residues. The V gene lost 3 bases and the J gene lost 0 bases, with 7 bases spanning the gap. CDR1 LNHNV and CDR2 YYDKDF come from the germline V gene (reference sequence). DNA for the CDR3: TGTGCCACCAGCAGGCCAGGTAGCACAGATACGCAGTATTTT. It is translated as CATSRPGSTDTQYF.

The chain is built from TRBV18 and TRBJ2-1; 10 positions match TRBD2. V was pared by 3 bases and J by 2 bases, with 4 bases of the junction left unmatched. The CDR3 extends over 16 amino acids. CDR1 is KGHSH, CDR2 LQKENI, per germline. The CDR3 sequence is CASSPFTSGAYNEQFF. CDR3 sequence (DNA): TGTGCCAGCTCACCTTTCACTAGCGGGGCCTACAATGAGCAGTTCTTC.

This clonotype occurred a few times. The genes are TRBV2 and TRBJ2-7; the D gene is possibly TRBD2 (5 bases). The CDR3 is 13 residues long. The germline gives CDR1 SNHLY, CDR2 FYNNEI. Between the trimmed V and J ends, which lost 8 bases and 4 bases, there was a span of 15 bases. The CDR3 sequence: CASEASLTYEQYV. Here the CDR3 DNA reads TGTGCCAGCGAGGCTAGCTTGACATACGAGCAGTACGTC.

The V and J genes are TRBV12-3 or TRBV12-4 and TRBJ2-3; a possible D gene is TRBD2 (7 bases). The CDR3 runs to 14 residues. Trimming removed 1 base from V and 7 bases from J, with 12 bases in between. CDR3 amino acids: CASSLGGGVNTQYF. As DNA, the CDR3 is TGTGCCAGCAGTTTAGGGGGGGGCGTGAATACGCAGTATTTT.

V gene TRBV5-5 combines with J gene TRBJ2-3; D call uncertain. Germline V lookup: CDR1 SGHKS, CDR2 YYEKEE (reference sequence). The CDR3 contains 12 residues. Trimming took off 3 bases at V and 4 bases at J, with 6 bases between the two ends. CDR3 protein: CASSSFSDTQYF. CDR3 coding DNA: TGTGCCAGCAGCTCCTTCTCAGATACGCAGTATTTT.

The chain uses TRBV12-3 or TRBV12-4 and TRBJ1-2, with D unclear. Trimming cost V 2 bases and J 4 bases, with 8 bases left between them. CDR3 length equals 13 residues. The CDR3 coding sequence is TGTGCCAGCAGTTTAAACCGGGGCTATGGCTACACCTTC. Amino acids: CASSLNRGYGYTF.

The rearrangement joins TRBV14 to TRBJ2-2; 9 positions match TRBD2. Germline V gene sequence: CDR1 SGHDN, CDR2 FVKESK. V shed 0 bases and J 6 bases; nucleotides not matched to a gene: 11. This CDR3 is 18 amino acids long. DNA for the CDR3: TGTGCCAGCAGCCAAGATCGTACTGGCGGGAGGGCGGCCGGGGAGCTGTTTTTT. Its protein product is CASSQDRTGGRAAGELFF.

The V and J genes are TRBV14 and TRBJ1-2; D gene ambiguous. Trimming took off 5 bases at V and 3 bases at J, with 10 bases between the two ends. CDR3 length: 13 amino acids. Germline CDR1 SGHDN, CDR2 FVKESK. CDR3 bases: TGTGCCAGCAGCGCAGTGCCTCACTATGGCTACACCTTC. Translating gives CASSAVPHYGYTF.

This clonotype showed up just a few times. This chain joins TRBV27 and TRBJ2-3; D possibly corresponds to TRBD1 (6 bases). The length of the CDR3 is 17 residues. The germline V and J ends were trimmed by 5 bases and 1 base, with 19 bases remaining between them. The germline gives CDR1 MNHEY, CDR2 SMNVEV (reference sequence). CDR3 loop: CASSHLFSRGRTDTQYF. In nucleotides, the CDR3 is TGTGCCAGCAGTCACCTATTCTCCAGGGGACGCACAGATACGCAGTATTTT.

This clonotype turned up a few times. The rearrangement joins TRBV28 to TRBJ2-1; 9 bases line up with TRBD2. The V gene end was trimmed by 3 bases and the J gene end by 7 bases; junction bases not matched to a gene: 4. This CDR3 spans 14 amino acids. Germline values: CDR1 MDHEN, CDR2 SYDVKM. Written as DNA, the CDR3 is TGTGCCAGCAGTTTGCGGGAGGGCAGGAATGAGCAGTTCTTC. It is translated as CASSLREGRNEQFF. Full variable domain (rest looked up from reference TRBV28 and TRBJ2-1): DVKVTQSSRYLVKRTGEKVFLECVQDMDHENMFWYRQDPGLGLRLIYFSYDVKMKEKGDIPEGYSVSREKKERFSLILESASTNQTSMYLCASSLREGRNEQFFGPGTRLTVL.

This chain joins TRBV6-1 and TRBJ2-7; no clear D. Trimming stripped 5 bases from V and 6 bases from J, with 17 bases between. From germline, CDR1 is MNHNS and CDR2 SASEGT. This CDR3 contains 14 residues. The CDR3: CASSPNGLGFEQYF. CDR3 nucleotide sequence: TGTGCCAGCAGTCCCAACGGTTTAGGGTTCGAGCAGTACTTC.

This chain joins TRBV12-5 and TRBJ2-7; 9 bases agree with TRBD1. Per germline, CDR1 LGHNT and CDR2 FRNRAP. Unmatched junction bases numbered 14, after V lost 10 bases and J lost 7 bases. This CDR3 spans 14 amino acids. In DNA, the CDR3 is TGTGCTACCGCGACGGCACAGGGGGCGCGTGAGCAGTACTTC. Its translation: CATATAQGAREQYF. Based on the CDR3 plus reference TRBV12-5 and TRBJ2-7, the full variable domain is DARVTQTPRHKVTEMGQEVTMRCQPILGHNTVFWYRQTMMQGLELLAYFRNRAPLDDSGMPKDRFSAEMPDATLATLKIQPSEPRDSAVYFCATATAQGAREQYFGPGTRLTVT.

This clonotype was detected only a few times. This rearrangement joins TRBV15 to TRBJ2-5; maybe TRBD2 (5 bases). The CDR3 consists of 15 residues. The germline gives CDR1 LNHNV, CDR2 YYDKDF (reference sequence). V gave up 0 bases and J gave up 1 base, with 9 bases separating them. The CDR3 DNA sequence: TGTGCCACCAGCAGAGATCGGGGAGCCCAAGAGACCCAGTACTTC. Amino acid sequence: CATSRDRGAQETQYF.

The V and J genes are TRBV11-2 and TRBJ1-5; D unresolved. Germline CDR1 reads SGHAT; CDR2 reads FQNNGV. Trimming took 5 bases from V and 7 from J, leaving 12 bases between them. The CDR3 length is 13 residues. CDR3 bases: TGTGCCAGCAGCAAGGGTCGTATCCAGCCCCAGCATTTT. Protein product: CASSKGRIQPQHF.

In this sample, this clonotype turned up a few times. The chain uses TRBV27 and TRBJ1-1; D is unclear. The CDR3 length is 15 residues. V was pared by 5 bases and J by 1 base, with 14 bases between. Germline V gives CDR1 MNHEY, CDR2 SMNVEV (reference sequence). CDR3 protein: CASSLKRVPNTEAFF. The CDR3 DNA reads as TGTGCCAGCAGTCTCAAAAGGGTTCCGAACACTGAAGCTTTCTTT.

The CDR3 loop reads CASSPDRVVEAFF. Here the CDR3 DNA reads TGTGCCAGCAGCCCGGACAGGGTGGTTGAAGCTTTCTTT. This chain connects TRBV11-2 to TRBJ1-1; 8 bases fit TRBD1. This CDR3 contains 13 residues. CDR1 is SGHAT, CDR2 FQNNGV, per germline. Trimming took 5 bases from V and 7 from J; bases not matched to a gene: 6.

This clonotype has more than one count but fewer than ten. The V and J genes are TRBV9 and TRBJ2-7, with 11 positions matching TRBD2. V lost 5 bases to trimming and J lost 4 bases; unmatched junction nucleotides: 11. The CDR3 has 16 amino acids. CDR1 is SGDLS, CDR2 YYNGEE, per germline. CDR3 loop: CASSIAGGPSSYEQYF. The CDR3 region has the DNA TGTGCCAGCAGTATAGCGGGAGGGCCCTCTTCGTACGAGCAGTACTTC.

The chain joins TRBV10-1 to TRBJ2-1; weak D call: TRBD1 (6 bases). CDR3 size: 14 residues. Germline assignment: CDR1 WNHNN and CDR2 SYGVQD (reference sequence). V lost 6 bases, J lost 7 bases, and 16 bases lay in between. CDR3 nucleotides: TGCGCCAGCAGCCCAGGGGTGAGCAGGAATGAGCAGTTCTTC. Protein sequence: CASSPGVSRNEQFF.

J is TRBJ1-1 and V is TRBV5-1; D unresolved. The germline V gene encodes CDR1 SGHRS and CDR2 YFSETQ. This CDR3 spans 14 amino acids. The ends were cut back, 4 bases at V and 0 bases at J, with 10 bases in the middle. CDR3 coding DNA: TGCGCCAGCAGCCCCCTGTCGCTGAACACTGAAGCTTTCTTT. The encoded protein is CASSPLSLNTEAFF.

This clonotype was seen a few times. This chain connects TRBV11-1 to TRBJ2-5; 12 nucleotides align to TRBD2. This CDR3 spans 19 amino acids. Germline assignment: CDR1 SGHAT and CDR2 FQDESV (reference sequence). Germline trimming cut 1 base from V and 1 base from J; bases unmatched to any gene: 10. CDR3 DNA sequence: TGTGCCAGCAGCTTAGGTCGGACTAGCGGGATCTCGTCCCAAGAGACCCAGTACTTC. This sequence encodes CASSLGRTSGISSQETQYF.